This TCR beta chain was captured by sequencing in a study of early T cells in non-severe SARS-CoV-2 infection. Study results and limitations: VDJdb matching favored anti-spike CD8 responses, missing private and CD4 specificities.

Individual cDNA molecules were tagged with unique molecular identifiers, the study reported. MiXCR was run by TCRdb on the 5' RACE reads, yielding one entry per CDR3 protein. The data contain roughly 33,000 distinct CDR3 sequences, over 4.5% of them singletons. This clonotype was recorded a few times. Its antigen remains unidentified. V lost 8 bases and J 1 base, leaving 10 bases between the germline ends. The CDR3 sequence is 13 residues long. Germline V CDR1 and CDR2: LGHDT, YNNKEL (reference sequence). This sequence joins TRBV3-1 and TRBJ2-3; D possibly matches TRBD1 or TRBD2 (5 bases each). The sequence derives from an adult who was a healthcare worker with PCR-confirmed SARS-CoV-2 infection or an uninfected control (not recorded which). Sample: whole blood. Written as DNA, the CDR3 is TGTGCCAGCGATCAGGGACGCACAGATACGCAGTATTTT. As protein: CASDQGRTDTQYF.